The 4 T cell receptor beta chains reported below all come from one sample, sequenced in a study of shared clonotypes between healthy human individuals. Libraries were prepared by immunoSEQ multiplex PCR; TCRdb keeps only in-frame clonotypes and omits some of them. The profile covers around 750,000 clones, with 74% appearing a single time and about 1.7% taken by the ten largest. Sequenced material: memory CD4+ T cells sorted from blood. Subset here: CD45RA-negative fraction. The source is a young woman in good health.

In regard to this clone: This sample includes further DNA sequences coding for the same CDR3. The chain has TRBV28 and TRBJ2-6; D is unclear. V was cut by 5 bases and J by 2 bases, with 7 bases left in between. The CDR3 has 14 amino acids. Germline V CDR1 and CDR2: MDHEN, SYDVKM. This CDR3 is CASSRLPGANVLTF. The CDR3 bases are TGTGCCAGCAGTCGACTCCCTGGGGCCAACGTCCTGACTTTC.

V usage is TRBV19 and J usage is TRBJ1-2; no clear D gene. Trimming took 10 bases from V and 8 from J, leaving 14 bases between them. The CDR3 loop spans 11 amino acids. Germline CDR1 and CDR2: LNHDA and SQIVND (reference sequence). CDR3 protein: CANDRAWGYTF. Here the CDR3 DNA reads TGTGCCAACGACCGGGCCTGGGGCTACACCTTC.

The chain is built from TRBV6-4 and TRBJ2-1; D is ambiguous. The CDR3 runs 15 residues. V was pared by 0 bases and J by 6 bases, with 12 bases between. Germline V CDR1 and CDR2: MRHNA, SNTAGT. The CDR3: CASSDSGRPINEQFF. The DNA for the CDR3 is TGTGCCAGCAGTGACTCAGGGCGGCCAATCAATGAGCAGTTCTTC.

This chain uses TRBV6-5 with TRBJ2-1; TRBD2 matches 8 bases. Germline loops: CDR1 MNHEY, CDR2 SVGAGI. The CDR3 runs to 16 residues. The V and J ends lost 2 bases and 1 base, in that order; junction bases with no gene match: 4. The CDR3 is CASSYRGGRSYNEQFF. DNA for the CDR3: TGTGCCAGCAGTTACCGCGGGGGGAGGTCCTACAATGAGCAGTTCTTC.